This section outlines one T cell receptor (beta chain) sequence together with its context. No cognate antigen has been identified for it. Base quality data are lacking; no much larger clone is found one base away. This specimen comes from a study of OX40 agonist ivuxolimab in advanced cancers. About the full investigation: Ivuxolimab, which targeted the costimulatory receptor OX40 (CD134), was an agonistic, fully human IgG2 monoclonal antibody. Intravenous ivuxolimab was administered to patients every 2 weeks at six dose levels: 0.01, 0.1, 0.3, 1.5, 3 and 10 mg/kg. Among the 52 dose-escalation patients, 19 had hepatocellular carcinoma, 15 melanoma, 9 renal cell carcinoma and 9 head and neck cancer. A male proportion of around 81% and a mean age of roughly 58 years, ranging from about 20 to 79, were recorded for the dose-escalation cohort. Prior anti-PD-1, anti-PD-L1 or anti-CTLA-4 therapy was permitted, and approximately 42% of dose-escalation patients had received checkpoint inhibitors. Three dose-escalation patients achieved partial responses, one with hepatocellular carcinoma and two with cutaneous melanoma. Peripheral TCRbeta sequencing aimed to test whether ivuxolimab altered TCR sequence diversity and caused clonal T-cell expansion. The paper describes the monotherapy dose-escalation part (N = 52 patients) of the phase I trial of ivuxolimab.

The CDR1 and CDR2 encoded by the germline V gene (reference sequence) are SGHNT and YYREEE. The CDR3 runs 16 residues from the cysteine to the phenylalanine. Of all the DNA, just the CDR3 is kept, 48 bases in frame from base 1. Between the V and J ends, shortened by 4 bases and 3 bases respectively, the junction contains 18 bases. Results and caveats for the whole study, not just this receptor: Partial responders in the 0.1-3.0 mg/kg groups had among the lowest normalized peripheral clonal expansion, especially among CD8+ T cells. Which antigens the clonally expanded peripheral T cells were specific for was not determined. Low levels of normalized T-cell clonal expansion were also seen in some patients who did not respond. After ivuxolimab, more expanded clones were found on average in CD8+ T cells than in CD4+ T cells. At doses of 0.1 to 3.0 mg/kg, clonal expansion of both CD4+ and CD8+ T cells in blood was seen between baseline and week 6.

The trial excluded patients who had a history of autoimmune disease or who were on systemic immunosuppression. Peripheral blood for TCR sequencing was drawn from every dose cohort at baseline, at cycle 4 day 1 and at cycle 7 day 1. Samples were obtained from an open-label, multicenter, first-in-human phase I dose-escalation trial of ivuxolimab. The trial enrolled adults with locally advanced or metastatic head and neck squamous cell, hepatocellular, melanoma or renal cell carcinoma. Before TCR sequencing, CD4+ T cells and CD8+ T cells were sorted from peripheral blood as separate populations. To sequence the TCRbeta CDR3 region, genomic DNA was isolated from the sorted cells. TCRbeta CDR3 regions were sequenced using the immunoSEQ Assay. The source is immuneACCESS, and TCRdb retained only in-frame sequences with V and J called. Part of the clones is not carried over; for the studies checked, unresolved V genes explain less than half of this, and the remainder is unexplained. The table for this sample lists about 60,000 clones; about 90% of them were counted only once. Around 1.8% of the sample comes from the top ten.

Sample: CD4+ or CD8+ T cells sorted from blood, taken in a trial of the OX40 agonist ivuxolimab. The sequence was obtained from an adult with an advanced solid tumor such as melanoma, head and neck, liver or kidney cancer. Recombination connected TRBV5-4 to TRBJ2-3; TRBD2 is possibly the D segment (7 matching bases). This receptor carries the CDR3 CASSITGRGGTDTQYF. The nucleotides read TGTGCCAGCAGCATTACAGGGAGGGGGGGGACAGATACGCAGTATTTT.